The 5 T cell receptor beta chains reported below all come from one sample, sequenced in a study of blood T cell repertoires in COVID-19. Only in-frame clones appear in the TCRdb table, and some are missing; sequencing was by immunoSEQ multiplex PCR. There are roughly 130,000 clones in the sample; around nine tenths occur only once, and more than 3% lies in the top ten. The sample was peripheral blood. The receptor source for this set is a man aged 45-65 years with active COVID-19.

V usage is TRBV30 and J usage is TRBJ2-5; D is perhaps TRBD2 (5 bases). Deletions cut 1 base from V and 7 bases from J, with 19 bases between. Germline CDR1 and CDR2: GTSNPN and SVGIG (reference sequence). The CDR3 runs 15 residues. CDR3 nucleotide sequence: TGTGCCTGGAGTGGTTTTGGCCGGGGTGCCGCGACCCAGTACTTC. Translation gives CAWSGFGRGAATQYF.

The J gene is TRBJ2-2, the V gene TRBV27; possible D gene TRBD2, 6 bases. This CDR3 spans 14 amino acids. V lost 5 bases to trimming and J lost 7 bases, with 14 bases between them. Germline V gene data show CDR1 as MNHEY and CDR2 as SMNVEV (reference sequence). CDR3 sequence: CASSQPGAFGELFF. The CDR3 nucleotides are TGTGCCAGCAGTCAACCGGGAGCGTTCGGGGAGCTGTTTTTT.

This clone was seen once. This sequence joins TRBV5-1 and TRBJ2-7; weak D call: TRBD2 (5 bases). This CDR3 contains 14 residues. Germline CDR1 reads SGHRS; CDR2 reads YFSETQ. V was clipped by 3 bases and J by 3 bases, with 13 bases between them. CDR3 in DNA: TGCGCCAGCAGCTCCCTAGAGGGAAGCTACGAGCAGTACTTC. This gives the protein CASSSLEGSYEQYF.

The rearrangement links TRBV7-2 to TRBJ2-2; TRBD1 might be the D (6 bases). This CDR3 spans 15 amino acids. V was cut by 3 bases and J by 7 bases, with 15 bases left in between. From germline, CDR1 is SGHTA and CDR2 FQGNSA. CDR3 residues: CASSFLLQGVGELFF. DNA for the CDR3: TGTGCCAGCAGCTTCTTACTACAGGGTGTCGGGGAGCTGTTTTTT.

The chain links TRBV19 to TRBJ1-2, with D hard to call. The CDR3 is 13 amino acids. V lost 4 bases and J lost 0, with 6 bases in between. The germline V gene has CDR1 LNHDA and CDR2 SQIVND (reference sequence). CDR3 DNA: TGTGCCAGTAGTAAGCGGACTAACTATGGCTACACCTTC. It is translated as CASSKRTNYGYTF. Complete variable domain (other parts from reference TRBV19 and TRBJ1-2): DGGITQSPKYLFRKEGQNVTLSCEQNLNHDAMYWYRQDPGQGLRLIYYSQIVNDFQKGDIAEGYSVSREKKESFPLTVTSAQKNPTAFYLCASSKRTNYGYTFGSGTRLTVV.